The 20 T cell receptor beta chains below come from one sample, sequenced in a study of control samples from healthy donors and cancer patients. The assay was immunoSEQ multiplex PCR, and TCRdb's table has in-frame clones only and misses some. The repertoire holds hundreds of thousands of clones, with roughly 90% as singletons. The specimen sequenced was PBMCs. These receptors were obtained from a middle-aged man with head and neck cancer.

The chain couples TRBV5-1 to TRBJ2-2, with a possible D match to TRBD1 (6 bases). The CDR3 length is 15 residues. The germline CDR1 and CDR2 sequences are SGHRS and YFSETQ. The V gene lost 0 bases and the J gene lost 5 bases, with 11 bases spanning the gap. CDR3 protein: CASSLDRVGTGELFF. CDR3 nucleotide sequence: TGCGCCAGCAGCTTGGACAGGGTCGGAACCGGGGAGCTGTTTTTT. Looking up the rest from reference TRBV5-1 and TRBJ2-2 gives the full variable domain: KAGVTQTPRYLIKTRGQQVTLSCSPISGHRSVSWYQQTPGQGLQFLFEYFSETQRNKGNFPGRFSGRQFSNSRSEMNVSTLELGDSALYLCASSLDRVGTGELFFGEGSRLTVL.

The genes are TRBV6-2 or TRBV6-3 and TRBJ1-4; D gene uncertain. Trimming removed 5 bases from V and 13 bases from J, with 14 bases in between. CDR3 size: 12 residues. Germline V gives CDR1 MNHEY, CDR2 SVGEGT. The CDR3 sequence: CASSPGPPGLFF. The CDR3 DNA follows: TGTGCCAGCAGTCCGGGCCCCCCGGGACTGTTTTTT.

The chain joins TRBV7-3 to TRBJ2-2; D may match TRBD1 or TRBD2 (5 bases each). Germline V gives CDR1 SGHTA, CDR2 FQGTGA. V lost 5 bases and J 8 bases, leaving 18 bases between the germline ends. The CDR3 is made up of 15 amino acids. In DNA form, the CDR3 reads TGTGCCAGCAGCAAATCCGGGACCCCTACGGGGGAGCTGTTTTTT. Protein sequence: CASSKSGTPTGELFF.

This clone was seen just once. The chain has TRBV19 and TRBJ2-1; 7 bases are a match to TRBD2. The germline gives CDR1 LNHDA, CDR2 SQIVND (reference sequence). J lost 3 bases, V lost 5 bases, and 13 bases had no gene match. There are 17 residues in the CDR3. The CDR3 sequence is CASSLPGGGGGYNEQFF. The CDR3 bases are TGTGCCAGTAGTCTCCCCGGCGGCGGGGGAGGCTACAATGAGCAGTTCTTC. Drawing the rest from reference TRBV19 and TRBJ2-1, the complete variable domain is DGGITQSPKYLFRKEGQNVTLSCEQNLNHDAMYWYRQDPGQGLRLIYYSQIVNDFQKGDIAEGYSVSREKKESFPLTVTSAQKNPTAFYLCASSLPGGGGGYNEQFFGPGTRLTVL.

The chain's CDR3 is CASSLTGGNTIYF. The CDR3 DNA reads TGTGCCAGCAGTCTCACCGGGGGCAACACCATATATTTT. The V and J genes are TRBV28 and TRBJ1-3; tentatively, D is TRBD1 (6 bases). CDR1 is MDHEN and CDR2 is SYDVKM in the germline V gene. V gave up 5 bases and J gave up 7 bases, with 12 bases separating them. This CDR3 spans 13 amino acids.

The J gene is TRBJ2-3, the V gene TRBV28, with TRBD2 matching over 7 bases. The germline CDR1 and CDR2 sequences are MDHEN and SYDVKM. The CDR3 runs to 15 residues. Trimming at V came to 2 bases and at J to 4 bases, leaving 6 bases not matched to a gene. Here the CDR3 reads CASSLGRAGPDTQYF. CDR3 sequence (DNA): TGTGCCAGCAGTTTAGGGAGGGCAGGGCCAGATACGCAGTATTTT.

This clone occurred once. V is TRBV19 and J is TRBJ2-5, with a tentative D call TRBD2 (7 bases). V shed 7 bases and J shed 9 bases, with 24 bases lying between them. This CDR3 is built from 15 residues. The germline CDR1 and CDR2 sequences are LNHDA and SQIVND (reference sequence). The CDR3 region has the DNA TGTGCCAGTAACAGGGCGGGAGCACCCCAAGGGGCCCAGTACTTC. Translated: CASNRAGAPQGAQYF.

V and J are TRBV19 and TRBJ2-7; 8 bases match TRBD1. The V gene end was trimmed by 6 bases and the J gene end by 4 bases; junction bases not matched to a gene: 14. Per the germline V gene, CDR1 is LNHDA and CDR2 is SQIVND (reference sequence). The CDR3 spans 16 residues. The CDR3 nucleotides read TGTGCCAGTAGCCGCAGAGACAGGGGAGATCGGTACGAGCAGTACTTC. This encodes CASSRRDRGDRYEQYF.

CDR3 in amino acids: CASSLLGGEGELFF. The DNA for the CDR3 is TGCGCCAGCAGTCTGCTGGGTGGGGAAGGGGAGCTGTTTTTT. J is TRBJ2-2 and V is TRBV4-3; D is ambiguous. Germline V gives CDR1 LGHNA, CDR2 YSLEER. V was cut by 6 bases and J by 8 bases, with 16 bases left in between. CDR3 length: 14 residues.

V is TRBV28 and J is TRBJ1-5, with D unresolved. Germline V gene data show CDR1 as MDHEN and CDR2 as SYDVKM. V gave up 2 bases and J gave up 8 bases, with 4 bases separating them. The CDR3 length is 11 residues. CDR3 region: CASSLGEPQHF. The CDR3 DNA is TGTGCCAGCAGTTTAGGAGAGCCCCAGCATTTT.

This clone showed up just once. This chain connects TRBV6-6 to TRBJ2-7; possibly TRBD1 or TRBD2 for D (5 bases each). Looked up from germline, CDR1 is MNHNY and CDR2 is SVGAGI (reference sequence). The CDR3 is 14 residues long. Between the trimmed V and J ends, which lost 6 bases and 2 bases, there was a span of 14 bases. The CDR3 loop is CASSLGPETYEQYF. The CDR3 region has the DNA TGTGCCAGCAGCCTGGGACCAGAGACCTACGAGCAGTACTTC.

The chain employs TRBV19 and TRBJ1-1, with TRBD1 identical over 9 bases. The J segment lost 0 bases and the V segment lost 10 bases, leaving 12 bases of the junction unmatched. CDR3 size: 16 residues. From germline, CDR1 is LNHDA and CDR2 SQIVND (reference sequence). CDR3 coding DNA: TGTGCCACACTAACGGGACAGGGACCCATGAACACTGAAGCTTTCTTT. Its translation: CATLTGQGPMNTEAFF.

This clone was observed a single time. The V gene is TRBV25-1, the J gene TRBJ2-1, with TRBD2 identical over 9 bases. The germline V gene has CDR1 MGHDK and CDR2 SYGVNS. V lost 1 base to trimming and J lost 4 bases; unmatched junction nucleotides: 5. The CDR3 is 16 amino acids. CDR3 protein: CASSESSGRKYNEQFF. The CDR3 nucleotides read TGTGCCAGCAGTGAATCGAGCGGGAGGAAGTACAATGAGCAGTTCTTC.

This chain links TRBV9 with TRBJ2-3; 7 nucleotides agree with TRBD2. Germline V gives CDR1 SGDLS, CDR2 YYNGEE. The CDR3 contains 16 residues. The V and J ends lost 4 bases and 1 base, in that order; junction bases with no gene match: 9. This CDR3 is CASSPGEGRRTDTQYF. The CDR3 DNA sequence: TGTGCCAGCAGCCCCGGGGAGGGAAGACGCACAGATACGCAGTATTTT.

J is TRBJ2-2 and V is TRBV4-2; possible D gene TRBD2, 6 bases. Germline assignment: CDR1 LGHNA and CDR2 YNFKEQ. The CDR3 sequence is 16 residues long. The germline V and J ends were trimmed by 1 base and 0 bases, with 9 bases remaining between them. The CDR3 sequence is CASSQVAGSNTGELFF. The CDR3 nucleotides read TGTGCCAGCAGCCAAGTCGCGGGGTCGAACACCGGGGAGCTGTTTTTT.

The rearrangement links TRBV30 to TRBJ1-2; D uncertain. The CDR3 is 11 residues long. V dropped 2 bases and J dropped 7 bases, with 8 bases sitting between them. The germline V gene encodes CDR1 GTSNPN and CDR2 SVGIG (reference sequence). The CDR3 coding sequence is TGTGCCTGGAGTTGGCTTATTGGCTACACCTTC. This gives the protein CAWSWLIGYTF.

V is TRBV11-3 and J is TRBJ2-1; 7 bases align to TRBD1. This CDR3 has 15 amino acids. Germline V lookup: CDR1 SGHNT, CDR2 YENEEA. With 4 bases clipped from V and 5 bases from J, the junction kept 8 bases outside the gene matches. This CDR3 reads CASSSRTGPDNEQFF. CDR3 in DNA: TGTGCCAGCAGCTCCAGGACAGGACCGGACAATGAGCAGTTCTTC.

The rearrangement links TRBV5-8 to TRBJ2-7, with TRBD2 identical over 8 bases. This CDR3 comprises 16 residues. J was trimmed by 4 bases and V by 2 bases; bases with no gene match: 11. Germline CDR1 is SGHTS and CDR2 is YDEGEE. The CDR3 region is CASSFSGGRDRYEQYF. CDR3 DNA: TGTGCCAGCAGCTTCTCGGGGGGGCGGGATCGGTACGAGCAGTACTTC.

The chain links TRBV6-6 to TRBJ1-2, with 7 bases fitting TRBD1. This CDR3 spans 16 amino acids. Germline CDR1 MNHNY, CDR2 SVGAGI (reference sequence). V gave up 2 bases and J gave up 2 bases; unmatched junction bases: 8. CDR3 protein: CASSYPPGTANYGYTF. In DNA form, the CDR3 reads TGTGCCAGCAGTTACCCTCCCGGGACAGCAAACTATGGCTACACCTTC.

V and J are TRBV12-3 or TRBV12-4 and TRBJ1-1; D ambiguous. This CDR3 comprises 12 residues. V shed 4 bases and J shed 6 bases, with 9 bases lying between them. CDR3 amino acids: CASSSAPAEAFF. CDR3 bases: TGTGCCAGCAGTTCAGCGCCAGCTGAAGCTTTCTTT.